This TCR beta chain was retrieved from a study of cytomegalovirus exposure and HLA in healthy donors. Germline trimming cut 4 bases from V and 5 bases from J; bases unmatched to any gene: 10. Germline V gene lookup returns CDR1 SGHRS and CDR2 YFSETQ. This CDR3 has 17 amino acids. The PCR had 60 Vbeta and 13 Jbeta primers. Profiling relied on immunoSEQ multiplex PCR, and the TCRdb table lists in-frame clones only, not all of them. The sample carries some 180,000 clones, 70% to 80% recorded once. This clonotype originated in a woman in her fifties or sixties in good health and CMV-seropositive. The chain combines TRBV5-1 with TRBJ2-1; 12 bases are shared with TRBD2. Material for sequencing was PBMCs. CDR3 nucleotide sequence: TGCGCCAGCAGCCCGAGGCGGACTAGCGGGGACAACAATGAGCAGTTCTTC. Translated, it gives CASSPRRTSGDNNEQFF.